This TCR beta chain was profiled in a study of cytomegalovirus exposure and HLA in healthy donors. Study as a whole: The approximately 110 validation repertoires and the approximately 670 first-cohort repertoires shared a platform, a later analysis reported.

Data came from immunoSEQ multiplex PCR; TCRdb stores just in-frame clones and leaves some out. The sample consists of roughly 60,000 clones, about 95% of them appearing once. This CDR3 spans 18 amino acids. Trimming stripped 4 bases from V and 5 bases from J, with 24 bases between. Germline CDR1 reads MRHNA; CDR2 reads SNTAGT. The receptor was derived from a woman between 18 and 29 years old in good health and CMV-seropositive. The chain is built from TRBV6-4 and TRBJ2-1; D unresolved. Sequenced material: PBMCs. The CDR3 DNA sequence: TGTGCCAGCAGTGCCACTCCTGAATACTATCCATATGACAATGAGCAGTTCTTC. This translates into CASSATPEYYPYDNEQFF.